The present T cell receptor beta chain was sequenced within a study of control samples from healthy donors and cancer patients. Assay used: immunoSEQ multiplex PCR; TCRdb lists only in-frame clones, some missing. The sample lists roughly 52,000 clones, about 95% occurring once. Sequencing was performed on blood. This receptor was taken from a man aged 25 to 40 in good health.

The CDR3 loop is CASSRDRGRWFF. CDR3 bases: TGTGCCAGTAGTAGAGACAGGGGGCGATGGTTCTTC. The gene calls are TRBV19 and TRBJ2-1; 10 bases line up with TRBD1. Germline lookup yields CDR1 LNHDA and CDR2 SQIVND (reference sequence). This CDR3 spans 12 amino acids. V shed 4 bases, J shed 15 bases, and the junction held 6 bases outside the gene matches.